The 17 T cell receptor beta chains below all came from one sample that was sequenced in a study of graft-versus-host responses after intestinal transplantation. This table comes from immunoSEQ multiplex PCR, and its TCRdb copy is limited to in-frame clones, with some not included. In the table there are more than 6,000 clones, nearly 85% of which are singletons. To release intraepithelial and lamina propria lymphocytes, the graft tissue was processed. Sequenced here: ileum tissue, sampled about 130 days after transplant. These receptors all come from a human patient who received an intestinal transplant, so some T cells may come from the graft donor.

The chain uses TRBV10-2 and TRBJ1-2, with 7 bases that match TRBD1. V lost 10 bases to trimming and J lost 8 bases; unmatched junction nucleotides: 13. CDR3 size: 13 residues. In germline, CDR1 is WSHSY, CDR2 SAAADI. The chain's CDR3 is CATTGQGVGGYTF. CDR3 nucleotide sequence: TGCGCCACGACAGGCCAGGGGGTAGGAGGCTACACCTTC.

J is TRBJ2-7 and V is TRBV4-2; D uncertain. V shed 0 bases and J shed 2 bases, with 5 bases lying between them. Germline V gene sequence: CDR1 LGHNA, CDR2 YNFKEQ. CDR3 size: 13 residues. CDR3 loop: CASSQERAYEQYF. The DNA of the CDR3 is TGTGCCAGCAGCCAAGAACGGGCCTACGAGCAGTACTTC.

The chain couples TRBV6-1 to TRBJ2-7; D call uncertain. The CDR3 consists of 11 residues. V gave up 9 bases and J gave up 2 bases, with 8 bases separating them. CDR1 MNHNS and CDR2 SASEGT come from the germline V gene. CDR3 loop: CASSKTYEQYF. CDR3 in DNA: TGTGCCAGTTCGAAAACCTACGAGCAGTACTTC.

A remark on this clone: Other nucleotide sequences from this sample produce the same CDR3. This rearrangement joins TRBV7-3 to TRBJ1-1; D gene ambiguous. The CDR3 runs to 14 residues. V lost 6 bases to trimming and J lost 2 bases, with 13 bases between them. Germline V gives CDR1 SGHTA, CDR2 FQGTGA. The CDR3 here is CASSRNGLNTEAFF. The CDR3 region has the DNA TGTGCCAGCAGTCGTAACGGGTTAAACACTGAAGCTTTCTTT.

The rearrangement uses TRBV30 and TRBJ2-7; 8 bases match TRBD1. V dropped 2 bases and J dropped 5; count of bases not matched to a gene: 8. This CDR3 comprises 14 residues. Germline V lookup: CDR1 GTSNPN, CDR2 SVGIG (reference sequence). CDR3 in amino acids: CAWSIGQGFDEQYF. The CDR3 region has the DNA TGTGCCTGGAGTATAGGACAGGGTTTCGACGAGCAGTACTTC.

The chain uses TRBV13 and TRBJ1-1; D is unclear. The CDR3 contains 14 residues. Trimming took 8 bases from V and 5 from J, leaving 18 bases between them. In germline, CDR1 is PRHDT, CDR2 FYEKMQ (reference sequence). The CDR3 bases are TGTGCCAGCCTCTTTCGGGGATTTCAAACTGAAGCTTTCTTT. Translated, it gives CASLFRGFQTEAFF.

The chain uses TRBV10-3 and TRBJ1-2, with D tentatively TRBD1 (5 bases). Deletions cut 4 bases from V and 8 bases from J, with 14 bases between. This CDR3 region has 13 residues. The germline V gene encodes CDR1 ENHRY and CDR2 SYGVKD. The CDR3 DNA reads TGTGCCATCAGTGTCGAGTCAGGGCTCGGCTACACCTTC. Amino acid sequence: CAISVESGLGYTF.

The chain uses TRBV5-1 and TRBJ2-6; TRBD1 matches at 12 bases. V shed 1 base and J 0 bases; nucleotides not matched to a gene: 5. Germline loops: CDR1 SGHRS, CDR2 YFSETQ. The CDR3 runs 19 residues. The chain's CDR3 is CASSLRSGQGASGANVLTF. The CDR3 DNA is TGCGCCAGCAGCTTGAGATCGGGACAGGGGGCCTCTGGGGCCAACGTCCTGACTTTC.

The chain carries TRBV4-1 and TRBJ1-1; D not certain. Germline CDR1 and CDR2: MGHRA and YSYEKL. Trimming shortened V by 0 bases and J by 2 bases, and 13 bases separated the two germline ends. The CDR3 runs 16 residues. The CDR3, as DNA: TGCGCCAGCAGCCAAGATTTTGCAGGAATTAACACTGAAGCTTTCTTT. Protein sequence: CASSQDFAGINTEAFF.

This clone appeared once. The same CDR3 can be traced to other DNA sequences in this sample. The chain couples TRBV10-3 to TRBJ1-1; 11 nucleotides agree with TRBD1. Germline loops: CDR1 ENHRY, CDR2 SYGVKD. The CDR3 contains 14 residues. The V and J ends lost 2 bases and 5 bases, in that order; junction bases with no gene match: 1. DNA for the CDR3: TGTGCCATCAGTGAGGGACAGGGGGCGACTGAAGCTTTCTTT. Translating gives CAISEGQGATEAFF.

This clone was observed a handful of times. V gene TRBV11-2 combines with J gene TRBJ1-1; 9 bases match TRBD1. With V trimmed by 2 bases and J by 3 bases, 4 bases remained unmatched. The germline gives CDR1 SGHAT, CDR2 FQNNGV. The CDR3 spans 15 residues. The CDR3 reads CASSLLGQGYTEAFF. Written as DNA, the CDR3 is TGTGCCAGCAGCTTACTAGGACAGGGGTACACTGAAGCTTTCTTT.

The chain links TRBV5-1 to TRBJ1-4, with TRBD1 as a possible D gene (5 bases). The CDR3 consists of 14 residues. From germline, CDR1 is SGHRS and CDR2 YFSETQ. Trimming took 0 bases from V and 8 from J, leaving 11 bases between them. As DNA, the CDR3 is TGCGCCAGCAGCTTGGGAGGGGCTGGAGAAAAACTGTTTTTT. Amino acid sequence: CASSLGGAGEKLFF.

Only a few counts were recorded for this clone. The CDR3 loop is CASSEANTEAFF. In nucleotides, the CDR3 is TGTGCCAGCAGTGAAGCTAACACTGAAGCTTTCTTT. The chain has TRBV6-1 and TRBJ1-1, with D uncertain. The germline gives CDR1 MNHNS, CDR2 SASEGT. The CDR3 has 12 amino acids. V was cut by 0 bases and J by 2 bases, with 1 base left in between.

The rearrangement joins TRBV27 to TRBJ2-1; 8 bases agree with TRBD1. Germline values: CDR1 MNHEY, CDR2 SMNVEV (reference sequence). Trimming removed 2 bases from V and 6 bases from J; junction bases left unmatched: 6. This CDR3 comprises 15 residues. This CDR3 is CASSLGQGAGNEQFF. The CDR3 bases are TGTGCCAGCAGTTTAGGTCAGGGGGCTGGCAATGAGCAGTTCTTC.

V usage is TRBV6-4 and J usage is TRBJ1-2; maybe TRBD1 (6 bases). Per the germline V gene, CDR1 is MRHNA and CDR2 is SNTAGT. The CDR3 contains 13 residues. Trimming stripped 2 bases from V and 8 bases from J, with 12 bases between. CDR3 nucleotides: TGTGCCAGCAGTGACCCCACAGGGTACGGCTACACCTTC. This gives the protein CASSDPTGYGYTF.

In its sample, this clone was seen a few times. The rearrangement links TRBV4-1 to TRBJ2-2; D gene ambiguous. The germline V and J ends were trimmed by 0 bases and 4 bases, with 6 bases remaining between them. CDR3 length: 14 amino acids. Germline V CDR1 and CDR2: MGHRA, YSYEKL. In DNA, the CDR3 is TGCGCCAGCAGCCAAGATCGAGCCACCGGGGAGCTGTTTTTT. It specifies CASSQDRATGELFF.

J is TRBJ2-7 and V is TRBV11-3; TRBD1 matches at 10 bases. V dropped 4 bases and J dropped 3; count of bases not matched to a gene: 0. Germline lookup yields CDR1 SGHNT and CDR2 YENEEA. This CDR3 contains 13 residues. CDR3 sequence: CASSWTGGYEQYF. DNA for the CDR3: TGTGCCAGCAGCTGGACAGGGGGCTACGAGCAGTACTTC.